Below, 15 T cell receptor beta chains from the same sample are listed, as sequenced in a study of technical replicates of blood from a handful of donors. Produced via immunoSEQ multiplex PCR; TCRdb's table is partial and in-frame only. The sample has tens of thousands of clones; 92% are singletons. Sequencing was done on a sample of T cells isolated from PBMCs. Every receptor here comes from a human donor in good health.

This chain links TRBV7-6 with TRBJ2-7; D perhaps matches TRBD1 (5 bases). This CDR3 has 16 amino acids. Germline V gene sequence: CDR1 SGHVS, CDR2 FNYEAQ. V was clipped by 2 bases and J by 0 bases, with 14 bases between them. The CDR3 DNA is TGTGCCAGCAGCTTAAAATCAGGGCTTTACTCCTACGAGCAGTACTTC. Encoded protein: CASSLKSGLYSYEQYF.

The chain joins TRBV6-5 to TRBJ2-7; 8 bases agree with TRBD2. The germline CDR1 and CDR2 sequences are MNHEY and SVGAGI. The CDR3 has 15 amino acids. J was trimmed by 1 base and V by 6 bases; bases with no gene match: 8. The CDR3 loop reads CASSQTIAGSYEQYF. The CDR3 DNA follows: TGTGCCAGCAGCCAAACCATAGCGGGATCCTACGAGCAGTACTTC.

This clone was counted once. The chain uses TRBV28 and TRBJ2-7, with TRBD1 matching 9 bases. The CDR3 sequence is 14 residues long. CDR1 is MDHEN, CDR2 SYDVKM, per germline. J gave up 3 bases and V 2 bases, and 2 bases lay outside the gene matches. The CDR3 DNA is TGTGCCAGCAGTTTAGGGGACAGGGTCTACGAGCAGTACTTC. As protein: CASSLGDRVYEQYF.

The rearrangement uses TRBV19 and TRBJ2-3; 10 bases are a match to TRBD2. V lost 1 base, J lost 4 bases, and 8 bases stayed unmatched. The length of the CDR3 is 17 residues. Looked up from germline, CDR1 is LNHDA and CDR2 is SQIVND (reference sequence). DNA of the CDR3: TGTGCCAGTAGTATAGGGACTAGCGGTGCTGCGGCAGATACGCAGTATTTT. It encodes CASSIGTSGAAADTQYF.

The V call is TRBV11-3, the J call TRBJ2-7, with D perhaps TRBD1 (6 bases). This CDR3 has 14 residues. Trimming cost V 5 bases and J 3 bases, with 14 bases left between them. CDR1 and CDR2 from the germline V gene are SGHNT and YENEEA. CDR3 amino acids: CASSPGQFSYEQYF. The CDR3 DNA is TGTGCCAGCAGCCCTGGACAGTTCAGCTACGAGCAGTACTTC.

This chain links TRBV11-3 with TRBJ2-3; no clear D. Trimming pared 4 bases from V and 12 bases from J, leaving 17 bases between. CDR1 and CDR2 from the germline V gene are SGHNT and YENEEA. The CDR3 contains 13 residues. The CDR3 DNA sequence: TGTGCCAGCAGCTCGCGATACTACGACGTTCAGTATTTT. Translating gives CASSSRYYDVQYF.

The V and J genes are TRBV5-1 and TRBJ2-7; D is possibly TRBD1 (6 bases). The ends were cut back, 0 bases at V and 3 bases at J, with 10 bases in the middle. Germline V gene data show CDR1 as SGHRS and CDR2 as YFSETQ. This CDR3 contains 14 residues. The CDR3 sequence is CASSLARGGYEQYF. In DNA, the CDR3 is TGCGCCAGCAGCTTGGCCAGGGGTGGCTACGAGCAGTACTTC.

The chain employs TRBV13 and TRBJ2-7; maybe TRBD2 (6 bases). This CDR3 region has 15 residues. V was trimmed by 5 bases and J by 1 base, leaving 15 bases between them. Germline lookup yields CDR1 PRHDT and CDR2 FYEKMQ (reference sequence). The CDR3 is CASSIRIAVSYEQYF. The CDR3 DNA reads TGTGCCAGCAGCATCAGGATAGCGGTATCCTACGAGCAGTACTTC.

V and J are TRBV10-3 and TRBJ2-7; TRBD2 aligns across 12 bases. V dropped 6 bases and J dropped 7; count of bases not matched to a gene: 7. Germline-derived CDR1 and CDR2 are ENHRY and SYGVKD. The CDR3 is made up of 14 amino acids. DNA of the CDR3: TGTGCCATCAGGACTAGCGGGAGCTGGGGGGAGCAGTACTTC. This codes for CAIRTSGSWGEQYF.

CDR3 coding DNA: TGTGCCAGCAGTTTACGAGGGGGAGTCTCCTACGAGCAGTACTTC. Residues: CASSLRGGVSYEQYF. V usage is TRBV27 and J usage is TRBJ2-7; maybe TRBD1 (6 bases). Germline values: CDR1 MNHEY, CDR2 SMNVEV (reference sequence). CDR3 length: 15 residues. The ends were cut back, 2 bases at V and 0 bases at J, with 11 bases in the middle.

The chain links TRBV25-1 to TRBJ2-1, with TRBD2 matching over 9 bases. V lost 4 bases, J lost 1 base, and 5 bases stayed unmatched. The germline V gene encodes CDR1 MGHDK and CDR2 SYGVNS. The CDR3 length is 16 residues. In DNA, the CDR3 is TGTGCCAGCAGTGCCCGGGGACTAGCATCCTACAATGAGCAGTTCTTC. It yields the protein CASSARGLASYNEQFF.

The chain is built from TRBV6-1 and TRBJ2-2; the match to TRBD1 covers 7 bases. The CDR3 consists of 15 residues. The V gene end was trimmed by 6 bases and the J gene end by 11 bases; junction bases not matched to a gene: 15. CDR1 MNHNS and CDR2 SASEGT come from the germline V gene. DNA of the CDR3: TGTGCCAGCAGAAAGTCAGAGGGGGCTCTCGTTGAGCTGTTTTTT. Translation gives CASRKSEGALVELFF.

V and J are TRBV6-1 and TRBJ2-2, with a weak D call TRBD1 (6 bases). V was trimmed by 11 bases and J by 1 base, leaving 17 bases between them. CDR1 is MNHNS and CDR2 is SASEGT in the germline V gene. CDR3 length: 15 residues. The CDR3 reads CAALKQGVNTGELFF. CDR3 bases: TGTGCCGCGCTAAAACAGGGCGTGAACACCGGGGAGCTGTTTTTT.

This CDR3 is CASSLNRDRGPYEQYF. The CDR3 DNA follows: TGTGCCAGCAGCCTCAACCGGGACAGGGGGCCCTACGAGCAGTACTTC. This rearrangement joins TRBV7-8 to TRBJ2-7; 12 positions agree with TRBD1. The CDR3 runs 16 residues. Germline trimming cut 5 bases from V and 2 bases from J; bases unmatched to any gene: 7. Germline V gene lookup returns CDR1 SGHVS and CDR2 FQNEAQ.

The chain combines TRBV5-6 with TRBJ2-5; TRBD2 might be the D (6 bases). Germline V gene lookup returns CDR1 SGHDT and CDR2 YYEEEE. The length of the CDR3 is 15 residues. Trimming stripped 2 bases from V and 1 base from J, with 12 bases between. CDR3 bases: TGTGCCAGCAGCTTAATTGCGGGGCCCCAAGAGACCCAGTACTTC. Translated, it gives CASSLIAGPQETQYF.